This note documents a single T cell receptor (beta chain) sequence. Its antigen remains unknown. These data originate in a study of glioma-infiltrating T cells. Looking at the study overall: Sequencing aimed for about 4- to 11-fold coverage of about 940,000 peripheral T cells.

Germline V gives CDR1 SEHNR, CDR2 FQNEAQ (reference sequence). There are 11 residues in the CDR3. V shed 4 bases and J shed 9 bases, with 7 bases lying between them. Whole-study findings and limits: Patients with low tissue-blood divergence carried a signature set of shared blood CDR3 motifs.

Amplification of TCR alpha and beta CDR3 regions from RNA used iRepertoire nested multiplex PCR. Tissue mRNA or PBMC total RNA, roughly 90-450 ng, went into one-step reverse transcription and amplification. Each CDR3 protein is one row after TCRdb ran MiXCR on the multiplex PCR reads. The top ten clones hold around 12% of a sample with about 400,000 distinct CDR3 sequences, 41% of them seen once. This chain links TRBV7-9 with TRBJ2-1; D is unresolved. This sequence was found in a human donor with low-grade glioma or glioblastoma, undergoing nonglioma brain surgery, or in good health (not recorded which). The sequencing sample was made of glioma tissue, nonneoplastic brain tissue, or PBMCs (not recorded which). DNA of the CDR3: TGTGCCAGCAGCTCGAAAGTTGAGCAGTTCTTC. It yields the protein CASSSKVEQFF.